One sample yielded the 3 T cell receptor beta chains listed below, sequenced in a study of T cell clonotyping in hematopoietic cell transplantation. Method: immunoSEQ multiplex PCR; TCRdb's copy keeps in-frame clones and lacks some. The table includes about 15,000 clones, 80% to 90% detected once. The sequencing used PBMCs, collected 100 days after allogeneic stem cell transplant. The receptors were gathered from a male patient aged 50 to 60 who had an allogeneic stem cell transplant from an unrelated donor, so T cells may come from the graft donor. Some clones in this sample may be carry-over from other donors' samples.

In this sample, this clone turned up a few times. The chain recombines TRBV6-5 with TRBJ2-7, with D unresolved. The CDR3 has 13 amino acids. Germline V lookup: CDR1 MNHEY, CDR2 SVGAGI. V dropped 7 bases and J dropped 1 base, with 11 bases sitting between them. The DNA for the CDR3 is TGTGCCAGCACCAATACGGATTCCTACGAGCAGTACTTC. Translated: CASTNTDSYEQYF.

V usage is TRBV5-4 and J usage is TRBJ2-2; the D is unclear. CDR3 length: 16 residues. Germline values: CDR1 SGHNT, CDR2 YYREEE (reference sequence). The V gene lost 4 bases and the J gene lost 4 bases, with 17 bases spanning the gap. The CDR3 reads CASSPQLGSVTGELFF. The CDR3 nucleotides read TGTGCCAGCAGCCCCCAGCTGGGCAGCGTCACCGGGGAGCTGTTTTTT.

This chain links TRBV5-1 with TRBJ1-6, with TRBD1 identical over 7 bases. Germline lookup yields CDR1 SGHRS and CDR2 YFSETQ. This CDR3 contains 14 residues. The J segment lost 13 bases and the V segment lost 3 bases, leaving 10 bases of the junction unmatched. The CDR3 coding sequence is TGCGCCAGCAGCTCCCGACAGGGAGTTCCCCCCCTCCACTTT. It encodes CASSSRQGVPPLHF.